The rows below give T cell receptor beta chains drawn from one sample of a study of blood T cell repertoires in COVID-19. Produced via immunoSEQ multiplex PCR; TCRdb's table is partial and in-frame only. The sample holds roughly 140,000 clones, roughly 90% seen once. Sequencing was carried out using peripheral blood. Receptors originate from a woman aged 55-75 years with active or convalescent COVID-19. Both conserved end residues are trimmed from each CDR3.

v_gene: TRBV10-3; CDR3aa: AISVGAGANVLT
v_gene: TRBV3-1/TRBV3-2; CDR3aa: ASSRNLAGTDTQY
v_gene: TRBV11-1; CDR3aa: ASSQDRGRGYT
v_gene: TRBV19; CDR3aa: ASVSWQDTQY
v_gene: TRBV7-9; CDR3aa: ASSLSTGWGQETQY
v_gene: TRBV2; CDR3aa: ASSEALPDRAYNEQF
v_gene: TRBV5-4; CDR3aa: ASSLGQGSYEQY
v_gene: TRBV19; CDR3aa: ASSTRTGGTYNEQF
v_gene: TRBV14; CDR3aa: ASSQIRQGTDTQY
v_gene: TRBV11-2; CDR3aa: ASSLGTGYYGYT
v_gene: TRBV9; CDR3aa: ASSVDGEYTEAF
v_gene: TRBV27; CDR3aa: ASSQGWQDYSPLH
v_gene: TRBV29-1; CDR3aa: SVVRQGANGYT
v_gene: TRBV7-8; CDR3aa: ASSLTVMNTEAF
v_gene: TRBV19; CDR3aa: ASKTGIVNSPLH
v_gene: TRBV10-3; CDR3aa: AISPAGDGYGYT
v_gene: TRBV30; CDR3aa: AWSPGQGFHYGYT